This T cell receptor (beta chain) was found in a study of CD8 T cells in Susac syndrome. Random hexamers were used to reverse transcribe the RNA input (roughly 0.5 to 1 ug). TCRdb recomputed calls from the immunoSEQ multiplex PCR reads with MiXCR, one row per CDR3 protein. The data contain just over 150,000 distinct CDR3 sequences, approximately 95% of them singletons. The sequence derives from a human donor with Susac syndrome. Sequencing was done on a sample of CD4+ T cells from PBMCs.

In DNA form, the CDR3 reads TGCGCCAGCAGCCAAGCGGGGGGACCGAATCAGCCCCAGCATTTT. Protein sequence: CASSQAGGPNQPQHF. The J gene is TRBJ1-5, the V gene TRBV4-3; D possibly corresponds to TRBD1 (5 bases). The CDR3 contains 15 residues. Trimming removed 1 base from V and 4 bases from J, with 11 bases in between. CDR1 is LGHNA and CDR2 is YSLEER in the germline V gene.